These 23 T cell receptor beta chains share one sample of origin, sequenced in a study of blood T cell repertoires in COVID-19 (dated by TCRdb to the early 2020s). Libraries were made using the immunoSEQ multiplex PCR assay. In TCRdb, the immuneACCESS table is reduced to in-frame sequences with V and J assigned. These tables do not hold every clone; where another copy was compared, an unresolved V gene accounts for under half, and the others remain unexplained. Recorded for this sample are 150,000 or so clones; approximately 88% of them occurred a single time. In total, the top ten clones hold less than 3.5% of the sample. The sequenced sample was peripheral blood. Receptors originate from a woman in her fifties or sixties with acute or convalescent COVID-19.

This sequence joins TRBV6-5 and TRBJ2-7; 9 bases fit TRBD1. Germline V gene sequence: CDR1 MNHEY, CDR2 SVGAGI. This CDR3 is built from 14 residues. V gave up 7 bases and J gave up 3 bases; unmatched junction bases: 7. In DNA form, the CDR3 reads TGTGCCAGCACTCCAGACAGGGGGGTCTACGAGCAGTACTTC. Translated, it gives CASTPDRGVYEQYF.

The CDR3 protein is CASSLGSPYNSPLHF. In nucleotides, the CDR3 is TGTGCCAGCAGCTTGGGCAGCCCCTATAATTCACCCCTCCACTTT. The genes are TRBV7-2 and TRBJ1-6; D gene uncertain. Per the germline V gene, CDR1 is SGHTA and CDR2 is FQGNSA. V gave up 3 bases and J gave up 2 bases, with 8 bases separating them. CDR3 length: 15 residues.

This clone came up once. The chain recombines TRBV7-2 with TRBJ2-5, with D perhaps matching TRBD1 (5 bases). V was clipped by 5 bases and J by 2 bases, with 12 bases between them. Germline-derived CDR1 and CDR2 are SGHTA and FQGNSA. This CDR3 contains 14 residues. The CDR3 DNA reads TGTGCCAGCAGCCTGCGACAGACGCAAGAGACCCAGTACTTC. Amino acids: CASSLRQTQETQYF.

The rearrangement uses TRBV6-6 and TRBJ2-3; 10 bases line up with TRBD2. V was pared by 7 bases and J by 2 bases, with 9 bases of the junction left unmatched. CDR1 and CDR2 (germline): MNHNY, SVGAGI (reference sequence). The CDR3 contains 16 residues. CDR3 nucleotide sequence: TGTGCCAGCAACCCCGTAGCGGGGGGAACCACAGATACGCAGTATTTT. Protein sequence: CASNPVAGGTTDTQYF.

This chain connects TRBV7-2 to TRBJ2-3, with a weak D call TRBD2 (6 bases). This CDR3 has 15 residues. V was shortened by 5 bases and J by 0 bases, with 12 bases between the two germline ends. Germline lookup yields CDR1 SGHTA and CDR2 FQGNSA. CDR3 loop: CASSIPRGSTDTQYF. For the CDR3, the DNA is TGTGCCAGCAGCATTCCCCGGGGGAGCACAGATACGCAGTATTTT.

The chain employs TRBV2 and TRBJ2-7; possible D gene TRBD1, 6 bases. The CDR3 consists of 12 residues. V lost 7 bases to trimming and J lost 4 bases, with 11 bases between them. CDR1 and CDR2 (germline): SNHLY, FYNNEI. Here the CDR3 DNA reads TGTGCCAGCACCCCCAGGGGTTACGAGCAGTACTTC. The encoded protein is CASTPRGYEQYF.

This clone was counted a few times. This chain connects TRBV19 to TRBJ1-5, with D maybe TRBD1 (6 bases). The length of the CDR3 is 12 residues. Between the trimmed V and J ends, which lost 4 bases and 9 bases, there was a span of 10 bases. Germline CDR1 reads LNHDA; CDR2 reads SQIVND (reference sequence). The CDR3 DNA reads TGTGCCAGTAGTACAGGGGATCCGCCCCAGCATTTT. Translating gives CASSTGDPPQHF.

This clone was detected a few times. The chain carries TRBV7-3 and TRBJ1-1; D may be TRBD1 (6 bases). Germline assignment: CDR1 SGHTA and CDR2 FQGTGA. V gave up 5 bases and J gave up 1 base, with 14 bases separating them. The CDR3 contains 15 residues. The CDR3 coding sequence is TGTGCCAGCAGCCCCACAGGGAGATGGAACACTGAAGCTTTCTTT. This gives the protein CASSPTGRWNTEAFF.

The chain has TRBV6-5 and TRBJ2-1; 7 nucleotides line up with TRBD2. Germline CDR1 reads MNHEY; CDR2 reads SVGAGI. Unmatched junction bases numbered 12, after V lost 8 bases and J lost 5 bases. This CDR3 spans 15 amino acids. The CDR3 region is CASLGGGGDHNEQFF. The CDR3 DNA reads TGTGCCAGCTTGGGAGGCGGGGGAGATCACAATGAGCAGTTCTTC.

This chain links TRBV18 with TRBJ2-7; 7 bases match TRBD1. The V segment lost 2 bases and the J segment 0 bases; nucleotides outside the gene matches: 1. CDR3 length: 14 residues. Germline V gene lookup returns CDR1 KGHSH and CDR2 LQKENI. The CDR3 region is CASSPGTDSYEQYF. The CDR3 DNA reads TGTGCCAGCTCACCAGGGACAGACTCCTACGAGCAGTACTTC.

V usage is TRBV5-1 and J usage is TRBJ1-4; D call uncertain. The CDR3 has 16 amino acids. V gave up 3 bases and J gave up 3 bases, with 15 bases separating them. The germline V gene encodes CDR1 SGHRS and CDR2 YFSETQ. The CDR3 DNA sequence: TGCGCCAGCAGCTCCAACCCGACCGGGGCTAATGAAAAACTGTTTTTT. Translation: CASSSNPTGANEKLFF. The full variable domain, its missing parts supplied by reference TRBV5-1 and TRBJ1-4, is KAGVTQTPRYLIKTRGQQVTLSCSPISGHRSVSWYQQTPGQGLQFLFEYFSETQRNKGNFPGRFSGRQFSNSRSEMNVSTLELGDSALYLCASSSNPTGANEKLFFGSGTQLSVL.

J is TRBJ2-2 and V is TRBV9; 13 nucleotides align to TRBD2. J gave up 3 bases and V 0 bases, and 2 bases lay outside the gene matches. The CDR3 consists of 17 residues. Per germline, CDR1 SGDLS and CDR2 YYNGEE. CDR3: CASSVAGLAGYTGELFF. Here the CDR3 DNA reads TGTGCCAGCAGCGTAGCGGGACTAGCGGGGTACACCGGGGAGCTGTTTTTT.

The chain couples TRBV5-1 to TRBJ2-2; TRBD2 might be the D (6 bases). The CDR3 extends over 16 amino acids. In germline, CDR1 is SGHRS, CDR2 YFSETQ. The ends were cut back, 5 bases at V and 1 base at J, with 15 bases in the middle. The CDR3 region is CASSPPPAGNTGELFF. The CDR3, as DNA: TGCGCCAGCAGTCCACCCCCAGCGGGGAACACCGGGGAGCTGTTTTTT.

V is TRBV5-4 and J is TRBJ2-5; TRBD2 aligns across 12 bases. Germline assignment: CDR1 SGHNT and CDR2 YYREEE (reference sequence). The CDR3 is 15 amino acids. Unmatched junction bases numbered 4, after V lost 0 bases and J lost 7 bases. This CDR3 reads CASSLVLAGGVTQYF. The CDR3 bases are TGTGCCAGCAGCTTGGTACTAGCGGGGGGTGTGACCCAGTACTTC.

The chain links TRBV5-1 to TRBJ2-5, with TRBD2 identical over 12 bases. There are 16 residues in the CDR3. Germline lookup yields CDR1 SGHRS and CDR2 YFSETQ. The V segment lost 3 bases and the J segment 9 bases; nucleotides outside the gene matches: 12. The CDR3 sequence is CASSSAGTSGRMSQYF. Here the CDR3 DNA reads TGCGCCAGCAGCTCCGCCGGGACTAGCGGGCGTATGTCCCAGTACTTC.

In this sample, this clone turned up once. The chain joins TRBV9 to TRBJ2-2; 10 positions agree with TRBD1. Unmatched junction bases numbered 22, after V lost 4 bases and J lost 7 bases. The CDR3 spans 20 residues. From germline, CDR1 is SGDLS and CDR2 YYNGEE. The CDR3 protein is CASSPRRGDRGVSVLGELFF. The CDR3 region has the DNA TGTGCCAGCAGCCCCCGTAGGGGGGACAGGGGCGTTTCCGTGCTCGGGGAGCTGTTTTTT.

The genes are TRBV5-5 and TRBJ1-6; 8 bases map to TRBD1. The CDR3 runs 13 residues. V gave up 5 bases and J gave up 7 bases; unmatched junction bases: 2. The V gene's germline CDR1 is SGHKS and CDR2 YYEKEE (reference sequence). CDR3 sequence reads: CASSTGGNSPLHF. The CDR3 DNA reads as TGTGCCAGCAGTACAGGGGGGAATTCACCCCTCCACTTT.

The CDR3 DNA reads TGTGCCAGCAGCCGTGGGGGGGACGGACAGCCCCAGCATTTT. Encoded protein: CASSRGGDGQPQHF. This chain uses TRBV11-2 with TRBJ1-5; TRBD1 might be the D (5 bases). Trimming removed 5 bases at V and 7 bases at J, with 15 bases between. The germline CDR1 and CDR2 sequences are SGHAT and FQNNGV. There are 14 residues in the CDR3.

The chain couples TRBV5-1 to TRBJ2-7, with 7 bases aligning to TRBD2. CDR3 length: 17 amino acids. After removal of 1 base from V and 0 bases from J, the junction contained 10 bases not matched to a gene. The germline V gene encodes CDR1 SGHRS and CDR2 YFSETQ. The CDR3 sequence: CASSLSPTSRSSYEQYF. Written as DNA, the CDR3 is TGCGCCAGCAGCTTGTCCCCGACTAGCCGTTCCTCCTACGAGCAGTACTTC.

The chain links TRBV4-3 to TRBJ2-3; D is possibly TRBD1 (5 bases). Trimming shortened V by 3 bases and J by 4 bases, and 26 bases separated the two germline ends. CDR1 LGHNA and CDR2 YSLEER come from the germline V gene. This CDR3 spans 19 amino acids. DNA of the CDR3: TGCGCCAGCAGCCAGACAGTGGGAAGGGCTGGCTTTCTCGCAGATACGCAGTATTTT. This encodes CASSQTVGRAGFLADTQYF.

J is TRBJ1-1 and V is TRBV4-2, with D perhaps matching TRBD1 (6 bases). CDR3 length: 14 amino acids. From germline, CDR1 is LGHNA and CDR2 YNFKEQ. Trimming removed 4 bases from V and 7 bases from J, with 16 bases in between. The CDR3 DNA is TGTGCCAGCAGCCCCTCAAGGGGGACGGGTGAAGCTTTCTTT. Protein: CASSPSRGTGEAFF.

The chain uses TRBV18 and TRBJ1-4; D not resolved. CDR1 KGHSH and CDR2 LQKENI come from the germline V gene. V lost 1 base and J 1 base, leaving 7 bases between the germline ends. The CDR3 runs to 15 residues. This chain's CDR3 is CASSPLSGTNEKLFF. CDR3 bases: TGTGCCAGCTCACCACTGTCCGGAACTAATGAAAAACTGTTTTTT.

The V gene is TRBV19, the J gene TRBJ1-3; D unresolved. This CDR3 comprises 12 residues. The germline V gene has CDR1 LNHDA and CDR2 SQIVND (reference sequence). V lost 7 bases and J 7 bases, leaving 11 bases between the germline ends. As DNA, the CDR3 is TGTGCCAGTAAGGACCGAGGGAACACCATATATTTT. This translates into CASKDRGNTIYF.